The following is a T cell receptor (beta chain) sequence with its context. Its target is not known. The CDR3 length is 14 residues. V lost 4 bases, J lost 0 bases, and 10 bases lay in between. CDR1 SGHDT and CDR2 YYEEEE come from the germline V gene. These data are taken from a study of cytomegalovirus exposure and HLA in healthy donors. Study observations and caveats: In vitro, three CMV-associated chains proved specific for CMV antigens. The study listed about 150 cytomegalovirus-associated TCR beta chains.

Profiled with immunoSEQ multiplex PCR; TCRdb holds only in-frame clones, not every one. The sample contains 130,000 or so clones, more than 75% of which appear only once. The sequence derives from a woman in her twenties or thirties in good health and CMV-seronegative. Specimen: PBMCs. The chain employs TRBV5-6 and TRBJ1-2; TRBD1 might be the D (6 bases). CDR3 loop: CASSPGTTNYGYTF. DNA for the CDR3: TGTGCCAGCAGCCCCGGGACAACTAACTATGGCTACACCTTC.